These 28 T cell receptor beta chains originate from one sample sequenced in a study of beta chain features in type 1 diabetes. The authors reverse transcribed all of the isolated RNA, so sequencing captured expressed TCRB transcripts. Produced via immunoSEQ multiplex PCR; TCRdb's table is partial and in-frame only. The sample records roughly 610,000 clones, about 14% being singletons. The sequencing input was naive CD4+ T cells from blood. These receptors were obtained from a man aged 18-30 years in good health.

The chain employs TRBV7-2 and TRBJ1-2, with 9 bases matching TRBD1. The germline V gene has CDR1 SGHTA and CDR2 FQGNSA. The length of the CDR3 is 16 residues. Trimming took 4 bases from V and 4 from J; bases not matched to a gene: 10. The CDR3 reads CASSSSGTGHRYGYTF. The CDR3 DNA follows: TGTGCCAGCAGCTCCTCCGGGACAGGGCATCGCTATGGCTACACCTTC.

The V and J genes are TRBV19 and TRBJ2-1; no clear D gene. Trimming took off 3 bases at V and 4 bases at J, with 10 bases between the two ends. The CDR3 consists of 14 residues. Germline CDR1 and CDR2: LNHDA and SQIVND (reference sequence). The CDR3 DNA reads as TGTGCCAGTAGTATCGGCAGGAAGTACAATGAGCAGTTCTTC. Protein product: CASSIGRKYNEQFF.

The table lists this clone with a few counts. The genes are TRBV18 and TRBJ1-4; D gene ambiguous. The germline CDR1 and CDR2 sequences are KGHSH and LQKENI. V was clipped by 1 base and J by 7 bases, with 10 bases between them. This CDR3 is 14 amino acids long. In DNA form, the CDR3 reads TGTGCCAGCTCACCACGGACCCGGGGTGAAAAACTGTTTTTT. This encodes CASSPRTRGEKLFF.

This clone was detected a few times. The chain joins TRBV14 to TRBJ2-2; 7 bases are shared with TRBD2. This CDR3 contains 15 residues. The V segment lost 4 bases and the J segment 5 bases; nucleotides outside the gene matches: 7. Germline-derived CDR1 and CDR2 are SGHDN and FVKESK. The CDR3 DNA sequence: TGTGCCAGCAGCCGGGACTACCCAGGAACCGGGGAGCTGTTTTTT. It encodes CASSRDYPGTGELFF.

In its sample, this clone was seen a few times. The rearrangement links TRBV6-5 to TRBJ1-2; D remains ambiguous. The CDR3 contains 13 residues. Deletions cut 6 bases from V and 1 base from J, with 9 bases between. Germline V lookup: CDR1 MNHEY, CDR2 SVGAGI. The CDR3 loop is CASRPTYNYGYTF. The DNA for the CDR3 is TGTGCCAGCAGACCCACTTATAACTATGGCTACACCTTC.

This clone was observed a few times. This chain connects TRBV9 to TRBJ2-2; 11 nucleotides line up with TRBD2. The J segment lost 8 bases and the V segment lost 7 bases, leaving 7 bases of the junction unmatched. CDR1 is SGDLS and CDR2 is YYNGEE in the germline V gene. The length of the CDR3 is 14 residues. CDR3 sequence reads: CASRPSGRTGELFF. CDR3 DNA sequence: TGTGCCAGCCGCCCTAGCGGGAGGACTGGGGAGCTGTTTTTT.

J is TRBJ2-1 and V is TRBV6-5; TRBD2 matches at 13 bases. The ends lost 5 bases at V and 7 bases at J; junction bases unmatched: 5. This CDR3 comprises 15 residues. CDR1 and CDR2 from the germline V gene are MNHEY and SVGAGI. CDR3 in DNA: TGTGCCAGCAGTAAACTAGCGGGGGGGATGAATGAGCAGTTCTTC. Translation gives CASSKLAGGMNEQFF.

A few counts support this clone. CDR3 sequence (DNA): TGCGCCAGCCGCCCGACAGGCCGCTACGAGCAGTACTTC. Amino acids: CASRPTGRYEQYF. V gene TRBV5-1 combines with J gene TRBJ2-7; the D gene is possibly TRBD1 (6 bases). The CDR3 is made up of 13 amino acids. The germline V gene encodes CDR1 SGHRS and CDR2 YFSETQ. V was clipped by 7 bases and J by 3 bases, with 14 bases between them.

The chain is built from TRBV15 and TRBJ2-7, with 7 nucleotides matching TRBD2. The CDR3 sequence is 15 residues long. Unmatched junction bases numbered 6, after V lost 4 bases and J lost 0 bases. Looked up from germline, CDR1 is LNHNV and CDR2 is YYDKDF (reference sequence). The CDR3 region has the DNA TGTGCCACCAGCACCGCCCGGGACTACTCCTACGAGCAGTACTTC. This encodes CATSTARDYSYEQYF.

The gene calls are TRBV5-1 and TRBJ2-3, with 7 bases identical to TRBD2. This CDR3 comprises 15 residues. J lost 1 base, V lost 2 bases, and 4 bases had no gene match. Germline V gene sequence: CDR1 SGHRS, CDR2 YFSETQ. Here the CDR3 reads CASSLKGGGTDTQYF. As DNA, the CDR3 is TGCGCCAGCAGCTTAAAGGGAGGGGGCACAGATACGCAGTATTTT.

For the CDR3, the DNA is TGTGCCAGCCATCCAACCCCTTTTCTTAACTATGGCTACACCTTC. It translates to CASHPTPFLNYGYTF. The V gene is TRBV6-5, the J gene TRBJ1-2, with D unresolved. Trimming pared 8 bases from V and 1 base from J, leaving 17 bases between. The CDR3 has 15 residues. The germline V gene has CDR1 MNHEY and CDR2 SVGAGI.

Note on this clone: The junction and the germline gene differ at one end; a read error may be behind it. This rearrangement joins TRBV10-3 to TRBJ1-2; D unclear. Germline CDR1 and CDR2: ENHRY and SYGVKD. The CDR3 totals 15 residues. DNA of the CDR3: TGTGCCATCAGTGAGCCACCACTACAGACCTATGGCTGCACCTTC. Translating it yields CAISEPPLQTYGCTF.

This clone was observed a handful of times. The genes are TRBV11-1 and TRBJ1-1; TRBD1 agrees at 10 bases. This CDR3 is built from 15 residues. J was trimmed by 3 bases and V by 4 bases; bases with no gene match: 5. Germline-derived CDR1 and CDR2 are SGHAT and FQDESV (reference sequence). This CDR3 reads CASSSRQGAYTEAFF. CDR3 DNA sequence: TGTGCCAGCAGCTCCCGACAGGGGGCTTACACTGAAGCTTTCTTT.

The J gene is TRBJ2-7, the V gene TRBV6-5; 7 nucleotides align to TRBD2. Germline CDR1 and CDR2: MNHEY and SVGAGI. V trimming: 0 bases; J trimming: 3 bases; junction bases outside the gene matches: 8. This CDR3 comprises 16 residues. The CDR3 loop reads CASSYSVLAPVYEQYF. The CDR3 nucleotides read TGTGCCAGCAGTTACTCAGTACTAGCGCCAGTCTACGAGCAGTACTTC.

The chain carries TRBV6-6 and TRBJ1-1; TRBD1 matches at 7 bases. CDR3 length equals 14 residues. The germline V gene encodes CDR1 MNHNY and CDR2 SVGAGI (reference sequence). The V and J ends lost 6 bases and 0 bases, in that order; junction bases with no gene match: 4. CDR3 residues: CASRLQGMNTEAFF. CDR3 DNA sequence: TGTGCCAGCAGACTACAGGGGATGAACACTGAAGCTTTCTTT.

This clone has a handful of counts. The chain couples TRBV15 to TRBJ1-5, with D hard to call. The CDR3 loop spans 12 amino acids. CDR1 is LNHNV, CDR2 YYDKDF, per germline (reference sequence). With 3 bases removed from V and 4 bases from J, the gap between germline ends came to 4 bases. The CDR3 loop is CATSRTNQPQHF. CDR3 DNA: TGTGCCACCAGCAGGACGAATCAGCCCCAGCATTTT.

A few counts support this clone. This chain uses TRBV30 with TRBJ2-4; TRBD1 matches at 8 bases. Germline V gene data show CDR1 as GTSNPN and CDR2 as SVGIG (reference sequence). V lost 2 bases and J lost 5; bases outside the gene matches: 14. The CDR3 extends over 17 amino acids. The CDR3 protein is CAWSRGPLTGVENIQYF. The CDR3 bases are TGTGCCTGGAGTAGAGGGCCGCTGACAGGGGTAGAAAACATTCAGTACTTC.

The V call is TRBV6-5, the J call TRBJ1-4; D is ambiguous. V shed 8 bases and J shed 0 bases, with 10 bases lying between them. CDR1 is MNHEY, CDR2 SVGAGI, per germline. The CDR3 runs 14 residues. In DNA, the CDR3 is TGTGCCAGCCGATACATTGCAACTAATGAAAAACTGTTTTTT. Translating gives CASRYIATNEKLFF.

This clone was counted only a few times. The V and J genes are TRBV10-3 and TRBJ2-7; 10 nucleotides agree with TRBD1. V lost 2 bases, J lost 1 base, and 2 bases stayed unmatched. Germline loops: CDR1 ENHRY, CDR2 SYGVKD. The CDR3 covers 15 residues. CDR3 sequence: CAISEMDRGSYEQYF. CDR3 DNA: TGTGCCATCAGTGAGATGGACAGGGGGTCCTACGAGCAGTACTTC.

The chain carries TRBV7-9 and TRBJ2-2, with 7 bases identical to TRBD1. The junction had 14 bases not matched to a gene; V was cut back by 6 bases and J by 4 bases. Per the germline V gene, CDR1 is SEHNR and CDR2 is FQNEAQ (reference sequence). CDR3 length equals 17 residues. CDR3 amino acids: CASSYGRGIQTTGELFF. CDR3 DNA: TGTGCCAGCAGTTACGGCAGGGGGATACAGACCACCGGGGAGCTGTTTTTT.

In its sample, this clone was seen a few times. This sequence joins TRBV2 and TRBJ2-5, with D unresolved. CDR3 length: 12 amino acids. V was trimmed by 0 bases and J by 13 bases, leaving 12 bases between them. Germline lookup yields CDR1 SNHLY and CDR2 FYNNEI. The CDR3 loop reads CASSEARYAGYF. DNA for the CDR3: TGTGCCAGCAGTGAAGCCCGTTACGCAGGGTACTTC.

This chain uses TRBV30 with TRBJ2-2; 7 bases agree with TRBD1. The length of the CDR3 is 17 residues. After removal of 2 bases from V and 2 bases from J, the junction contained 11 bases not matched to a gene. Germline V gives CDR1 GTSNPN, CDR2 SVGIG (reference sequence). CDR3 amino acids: CAWSYDRTGLNTGELFF. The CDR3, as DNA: TGTGCCTGGAGTTATGATAGGACAGGCCTAAACACCGGGGAGCTGTTTTTT.

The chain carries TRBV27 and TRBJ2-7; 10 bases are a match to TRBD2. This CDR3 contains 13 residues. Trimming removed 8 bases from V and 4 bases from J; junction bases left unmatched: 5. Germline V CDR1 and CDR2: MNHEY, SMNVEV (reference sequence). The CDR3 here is CASGTSARYEQYF. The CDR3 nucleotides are TGTGCCAGCGGGACTAGCGCGAGGTACGAGCAGTACTTC.

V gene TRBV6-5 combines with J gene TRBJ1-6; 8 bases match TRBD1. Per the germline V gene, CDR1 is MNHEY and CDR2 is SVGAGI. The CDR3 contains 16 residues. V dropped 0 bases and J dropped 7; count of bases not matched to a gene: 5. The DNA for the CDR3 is TGTGCCAGCAGTTACTCCTCCCGACAGGGGAATTCACCCCTCCACTTT. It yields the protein CASSYSSRQGNSPLHF.

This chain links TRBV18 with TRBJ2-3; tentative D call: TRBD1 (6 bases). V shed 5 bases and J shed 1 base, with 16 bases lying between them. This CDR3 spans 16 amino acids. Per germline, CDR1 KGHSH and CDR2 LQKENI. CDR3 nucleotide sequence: TGTGCCAGCTCATCAAACGCCCCAGGGGGCACAGATACGCAGTATTTT. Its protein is CASSSNAPGGTDTQYF.

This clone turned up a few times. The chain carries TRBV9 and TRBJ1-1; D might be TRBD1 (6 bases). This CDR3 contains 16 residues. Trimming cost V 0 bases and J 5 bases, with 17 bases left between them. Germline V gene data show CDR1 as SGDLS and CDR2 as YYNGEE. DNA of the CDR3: TGTGCCAGCAGCGTAGAAGGGGGATCTAGAGGAACTGAAGCTTTCTTT. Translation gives CASSVEGGSRGTEAFF.

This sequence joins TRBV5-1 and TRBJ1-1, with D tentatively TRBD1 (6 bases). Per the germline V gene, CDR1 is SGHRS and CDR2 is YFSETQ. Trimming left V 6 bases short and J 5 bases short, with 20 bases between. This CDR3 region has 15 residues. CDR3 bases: TGCGCCAGCACCGCGGATGTACAGGGCGGTACTGAAGCTTTCTTT. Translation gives CASTADVQGGTEAFF.

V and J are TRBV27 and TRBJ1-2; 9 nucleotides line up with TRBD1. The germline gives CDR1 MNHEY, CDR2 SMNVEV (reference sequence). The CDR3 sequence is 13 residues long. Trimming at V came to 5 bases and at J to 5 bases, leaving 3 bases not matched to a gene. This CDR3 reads CASSVGTGYGYTF. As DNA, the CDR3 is TGTGCCAGCAGTGTCGGGACAGGGTATGGCTACACCTTC.